This T cell receptor beta chain was identified during a study of blood T cells in healthy people across ages. V was shortened by 1 base and J by 5 bases, with 14 bases between the two germline ends. This CDR3 is built from 15 residues. Looked up from germline, CDR1 is SGHAT and CDR2 is FQNNGV. Then a second PCR, running about 6 to 12 cycles, was carried out with a sample-barcoded 5' primer and a J-beta primer mix. TCRdb called the 5' RACE reads again in MiXCR, with one record for every CDR3 protein. This sample has about 1.5 million distinct CDR3 sequences, with under 55% found just once. This TCR derives from a woman aged 18-29 years in good health. Sequences were obtained from blood. This chain joins TRBV11-2 and TRBJ2-5, with D perhaps matching TRBD1 (5 bases). Here the CDR3 reads CASSLGAGYLETQYF. The CDR3 DNA reads as TGTGCCAGCAGCTTAGGAGCAGGGTATTTGGAGACCCAGTACTTC. Supplemented by reference TRBV11-2 and TRBJ2-5, the full variable domain reads EAGVAQSPRYKIIEKRQSVAFWCNPISGHATLYWYQQILGQGPKLLIQFQNNGVVDDSQLPKDRFSAERLKGVDSTLKIQPAKLEDSAVYLCASSLGAGYLETQYFGPGTRLLVL.